This is a list of T cell receptor beta chains from one sample in a study of blood T cells in healthy people across ages. TCRdb fed the 5' RACE reads into MiXCR, producing one record per CDR3 protein. The sample consists of 450,000 to 700,000 distinct CDR3 sequences, roughly a quarter of them appearing once. Sequences were obtained from blood. The receptor set was obtained from a woman aged 70-85 years in good health. CDR3s include the opening cysteine and the closing phenylalanine or tryptophan. The D gene is left open where the match is weak. Clone size is shown for a subset of rows, as once, few, many or a class of expanded clone.

V	D	size	J	CDR3	DNA
TRBV12-3/TRBV12-4	TRBD2	.	TRBJ2-1	CASSLGLARSAGYF	TGTGCCAGCAGTTTGGGACTAGCGAGGTCAGCAGGGTACTTC
TRBV20-1	TRBD1	.	TRBJ1-3	CSARVGTGFGNTIYF	TGCAGTGCTAGAGTTGGGACAGGGTTTGGAAACACCATATATTTT
TRBV10-3	.	.	TRBJ1-5	CAISDYRDQPQHF	TGTGCCATCAGTGACTACAGGGATCAGCCCCAGCATTTT
TRBV5-1	.	.	TRBJ2-5	CASSFWETETQYF	TGCGCCAGCAGCTTTTGGGAAACAGAGACCCAGTACTTC
TRBV19	.	few	TRBJ1-5	CASSEGGYQPQHF	TGTGCCAGTAGTGAGGGCGGCTATCAGCCCCAGCATTTT
TRBV12-3/TRBV12-4	.	.	TRBJ1-1	CASSFLVNTGAFF	TGTGCCAGCAGTTTTTTGGTGAACACTGGAGCTTTCTTT
TRBV27	.	once	TRBJ2-3	CASSEDGGDTQYF	TGTGCCAGCAGTGAGGACGGGGGAGATACGCAGTATTTT
TRBV2	.	.	TRBJ2-3	CASSSDGGSTDTQYF	TGTGCCAGCAGTTCTGACGGCGGGAGCACAGATACGCAGTATTTT
TRBV11-2	.	.	TRBJ2-6	CATVWPGANVLTF	TGTGCCACCGTGTGGCCTGGGGCCAACGTCCTGACTTTC
TRBV27	.	.	TRBJ2-6	CASSGFSSGANVLTF	TGTGCCAGCAGTGGGTTCAGCTCTGGGGCCAACGTCCTGACTTTC
TRBV5-1	.	.	TRBJ2-7	CASSSTGTQAHEQYF	TGCGCCAGCAGCTCCACCGGGACCCAAGCCCACGAGCAGTACTTC
TRBV5-1	.	.	TRBJ2-7	CASSGGSASYEQYF	TGCGCCAGCAGCGGGGGGAGCGCTTCCTACGAGCAGTACTTC